This TCR beta chain appears in the sequencing data of a study of neurological immune-mediated disorders. The study's findings and limits: The highest TCR clonal expansion occurred in HTLV-1-associated myelopathy; multiple sclerosis fell below healthy controls.

This sample's time point: longitudinal time-point 3. cDNA was made by 5'RACE with 10-nucleotide random UMIs. Using its own MiXCR run on the 5' RACE reads, TCRdb lists one record per CDR3 protein. The sample consists of roughly 53,000 distinct CDR3 sequences, roughly 7.7% of them appearing once. This clonotype was seen repeatedly, ten times or more. Its antigen is still unknown. Germline V gene lookup returns CDR1 SGHRS and CDR2 YFSETQ. Trimming shortened V by 1 base and J by 7 bases, and 15 bases separated the two germline ends. The CDR3 contains 15 residues. V usage is TRBV5-1 and J usage is TRBJ2-1; D is perhaps TRBD1 (6 bases). The sample taken for sequencing was PBMCs. This clonotype originated in a woman aged 40 to 50 in good health. The CDR3 nucleotides read TGCGCCAGCAGCTTGCAAAACAGGGTAGGGAATGAGCAGTTCTTC. The encoded protein is CASSLQNRVGNEQFF. The whole variable domain, remainder taken from reference TRBV5-1 and TRBJ2-1, is KAGVTQTPRYLIKTRGQQVTLSCSPISGHRSVSWYQQTPGQGLQFLFEYFSETQRNKGNFPGRFSGRQFSNSRSEMNVSTLELGDSALYLCASSLQNRVGNEQFFGPGTRLTVL.